This TCR beta chain comes out of a study of blood T cell repertoires in COVID-19 (TCRdb year 2020). Some background on the complete study: Samples from collaborators originated in the United States, Italy and Spain and spanned both the acute and convalescent phases of COVID-19. Where available, HLA class I and class II types were obtained from metadata supplied by the sample provider rather than from assay-based typing. The repertoires were released in a freely available public database intended as a resource for research on the immune response to SARS-CoV-2. Samples came from the ongoing ImmuneRACE study (first 160 participants) plus 1,254 subjects from 6 global collaborators. The sample metadata nearly always contained a de-identified subject ID, COVID-19 status, age in years and sex. The material from the prospective study consisted of cDNA or gDNA derived from T cells, B-cell-depleted T cells, or PBMCs. Subjects who had been exposed to COVID-19, were actively infected with it, or had recovered from it provided the deeply sampled blood TCRbeta repertoires that made up the dataset.

CDR1 and CDR2 are read off the germline V gene as SGHRS and YFSETQ. Compared with germline, V lacks 4 bases and J lacks 2 bases; bases without a gene match: 3. Counted from cysteine to phenylalanine, this CDR3 has 15 amino acids. Only the CDR3 DNA is retained, 45 bases long and in frame from the first base. Points on this clone: It lacks a known antigen. No base qualities exist here, and no much larger clone lies one base off it.

TCRbeta CDR3 regions were amplified from genomic DNA using the immunoSEQ Assay, a bias-controlled multiplex PCR. On the study's bioinformatics: The number of nucleated cells in each sample was estimated from the amplification of reference gene primers within the assay. Sequence reads were collapsed and filtered to measure the absolute abundance of every unique TCRbeta CDR3 rearrangement. For each sample, productive Simpson clonality was calculated by taking the square root of Simpson's diversity index across productive rearrangements. TCRdb took over this immuneACCESS table, retaining in-frame rearrangements with V and J assigned. Such tables are incomplete; in checked studies, under half of the missing clones stem from an unresolved V gene, and the remainder is unexplained. V and J calls and clone size are as listed in that table; D and trimming were resolved from the DNA. A total of about 150,000 clones appear in this sample, 84% of them only once. The ten largest clones capture approximately 2.6% of the sample.

One collaborating source in Seattle enrolled patients while the patients were actively infected and followed the patients over time throughout the course of disease. Collaborating institutions collected whole blood in K2EDTA tubes following their own protocols. For TCRbeta analysis, collaborator samples were shipped as frozen whole blood, as isolated PBMCs, or as DNA extracted from either sample type. Broader findings and caveats from the paper: How much clinical and demographic metadata was included differed by source and by participant, and the metadata was provided uncurated.

In this chain, TRBV5-1 is recombined with TRBJ2-1, and TRBD2 matches 10 of the central bases. The sequence derives from a woman aged 80 or over with COVID-19, enrolled during active disease. Input material: peripheral blood. The CDR3 protein: CASSPLAGTYNEQFF. The sequenced DNA: TGCGCCAGCAGCCCACTAGCGGGAACCTACAATGAGCAGTTCTTC. Outside the CDR3, residues come from the reference TRBV5-1 and TRBJ2-1 proteins, so the full variable domain is: KAGVTQTPRYLIKTRGQQVTLSCSPISGHRSVSWYQQTPGQGLQFLFEYFSETQRNKGNFPGRFSGRQFSNSRSEMNVSTLELGDSALYLCASSPLAGTYNEQFFGPGTRLTVL.